The sequence of this T cell receptor beta chain was determined in a study of T cells in Graves' hyperthyroidism and ophthalmopathy. About the research overall: Peripheral blood specimens were obtained at initial diagnosis, prior to any treatment. General study points: Onset of ophthalmopathy came a median roughly 6.9 months after the model predicted it.

Using RNA transcripts as the source, TCR beta CDR3 regions were amplified. A first-round RT-PCR of the TCR CDR3 used the HTBI primer set. TCRdb reanalysed the multiplex PCR reads using MiXCR and keeps one entry per CDR3 protein. The sample has 700,000 or so distinct CDR3 sequences; about 16% are singletons. It was uncontrolled infection, other autoimmune disease, pregnancy or lactation that excluded patients. In the case of this clonotype: Antigen specificity is unknown.

Specimen: blood. The TCR comes from a man between 18 and 29 years old with Graves' hyperthyroidism.

CDR3 nucleotides: TGTGCCAGCAGCCACGGTCAGCCCCAGCATTTT. This codes for CASSHGQPQHF. The chain links TRBV6-2 or TRBV6-3 to TRBJ1-5; D ambiguous. The CDR3 sequence is 11 residues long. CDR1 is MNHEY, CDR2 SVGEGT, per germline. The germline V and J ends were trimmed by 6 bases and 6 bases, with 6 bases remaining between them.